This T cell receptor (beta chain) was found in a study of read filtering for tumor transcriptome and immune sequencing. Study summary: Revised staging placed under ten patients in R-ISS I, approximately 16 in II, about seven in III. IR-seq gave about 3.5 to 10.27 million TCR reads per sample; RNA-seq gave roughly 80 to 1,400.

There are many counts of this clonotype. Its antigen is as yet unknown. Between the trimmed V and J ends, which lost 5 bases and 0 bases, there was a span of 10 bases. The CDR3 contains 13 residues. The germline CDR1 and CDR2 sequences are SQVTM and ANQGSEA. The library was built from roughly 400 ng RNA with molecular barcoded adaptors for alpha/delta and beta/gamma chains. From the reads, TCRdb called clonotypes with MiXCR, one entry per CDR3 protein. The sample has tens of thousands of distinct CDR3 sequences; 14% are singletons. Whole-study results and caveats: Even smaller IR-seq throughput identified most shared clonotypes. Single-read clonotypes: roughly 86% of IR-seq clonotypes (about 3.5% of reads), 74.6% of RNA-seq clonotypes (less than 50% of reads).

The receptor was derived from a donor at least 40 years old with multiple myeloma. V is TRBV29-1 and J is TRBJ1-1; tentative D call: TRBD1 (5 bases). Sequenced material: a population of CD138-negative cells sorted from bone marrow. CDR3 residues: CSVKQALNTEAFF. Written as DNA, the CDR3 is TGCAGCGTTAAACAGGCTCTGAACACTGAAGCTTTCTTT. The whole variable domain, filled in from reference TRBV29-1 and TRBJ1-1, reads SAVISQKPSRDICQRGTSLTIQCQVDSQVTMMFWYRQQPGQSLTLIATANQGSEATYESGFVIDKFPISRPNLTFSTLTVSNMSPEDSSIYLCSVKQALNTEAFFGQGTRLTVV.